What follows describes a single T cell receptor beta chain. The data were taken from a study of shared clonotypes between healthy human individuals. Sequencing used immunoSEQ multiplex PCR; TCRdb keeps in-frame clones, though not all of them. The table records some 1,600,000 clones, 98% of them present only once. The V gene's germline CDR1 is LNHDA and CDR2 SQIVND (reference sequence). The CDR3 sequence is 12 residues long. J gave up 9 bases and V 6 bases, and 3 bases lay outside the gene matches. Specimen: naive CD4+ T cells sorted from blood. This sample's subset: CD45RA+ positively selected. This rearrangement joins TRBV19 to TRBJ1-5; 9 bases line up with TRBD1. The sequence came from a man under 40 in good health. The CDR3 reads CASRTTGGPQHF. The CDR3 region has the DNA TGTGCCAGTAGGACGACAGGGGGGCCCCAGCATTTT. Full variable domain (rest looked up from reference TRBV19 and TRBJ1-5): DGGITQSPKYLFRKEGQNVTLSCEQNLNHDAMYWYRQDPGQGLRLIYYSQIVNDFQKGDIAEGYSVSREKKESFPLTVTSAQKNPTAFYLCASRTTGGPQHFGDGTRLSIL.